These 26 T cell receptor beta chains were all obtained from the same sample, sequenced in a study of vaccination and CD4 T cells after COVID-19. Sequence data for DNA of cultured CD4+ T cells were generated by the Oncomine TCR Beta short-read assay. TCRdb analysed the PCR reads with MiXCR anew, one entry per CDR3 protein. The sample gives about 20,000 distinct CDR3 sequences, around 59% of which show up once; about 13% is in the top ten. No antigens are known for them. The treatment: roughly 10-day PBMC culture with coronavirus spike peptide pools or control peptides (ViraFEST assay). The sequenced material came from CD4+ T cells from blood, cultured in vitro. All receptors come from a human donor who had recovered from COVID-19.

This chain links TRBV6-2 or TRBV6-3 with TRBJ2-2, with D tentatively TRBD1 or TRBD2 (5 bases each). CDR3 length: 12 residues. CDR1 MNHEY and CDR2 SVGEGT come from the germline V gene. V was clipped by 7 bases and J by 13 bases, with 16 bases between them. The DNA for the CDR3 is TGTGCCAGCACCAGGGACCTCGGGATGCTGTTTTTT. This translates into CASTRDLGMLFF.

This clonotype occurred a few times. The chain is built from TRBV27 and TRBJ1-5; possible D gene TRBD1, 5 bases. CDR3 length equals 17 residues. Germline values: CDR1 MNHEY, CDR2 SMNVEV (reference sequence). V gave up 7 bases and J gave up 7 bases, with 26 bases separating them. The CDR3 here is CASILPGLSSNVQPQHF. The CDR3 DNA is TGTGCCAGCATCCTACCGGGACTCTCTTCGAACGTGCAGCCCCAGCATTTT.

The rearrangement joins TRBV28 to TRBJ2-7, with TRBD2 matching 9 bases. Germline V CDR1 and CDR2: MDHEN, SYDVKM. This CDR3 is 16 amino acids long. The V segment lost 5 bases and the J segment 7 bases; nucleotides outside the gene matches: 15. The CDR3 DNA reads as TGTGCCAGCAGTCCCTCTAGCGGGAAGGGTGCGGGAGAGCAGTACTTC. This gives the protein CASSPSSGKGAGEQYF.

V is TRBV6-5 and J is TRBJ1-1, with D uncertain. Trimming stripped 0 bases from V and 4 bases from J, with 9 bases between. Germline assignment: CDR1 MNHEY and CDR2 SVGAGI. This CDR3 has 14 amino acids. CDR3 residues: CASSYSIGVTEAFF. The CDR3 DNA sequence: TGTGCCAGCAGTTACTCGATAGGCGTCACTGAAGCTTTCTTT.

This chain connects TRBV7-9 to TRBJ1-1, with D possibly matching TRBD1 (5 bases). The CDR3 is made up of 14 amino acids. The germline gives CDR1 SEHNR, CDR2 FQNEAQ (reference sequence). V shed 4 bases and J shed 1 base, with 10 bases lying between them. The CDR3 sequence is CASSSRTGNTEAFF. In nucleotides, the CDR3 is TGTGCCAGCAGCTCTCGAACAGGGAACACTGAAGCTTTCTTT. The full variable domain, in which reference TRBV7-9 and TRBJ1-1 provide the parts outside the CDR3, is DTGVSQNPRHKITKRGQNVTFRCDPISEHNRLYWYRQTLGQGPEFLTYFQNEAQLEKSRLLSDRFSAERPKGSFSTLEIQRTEQGDSAMYLCASSSRTGNTEAFFGQGTRLTVV.

This clonotype is a singleton in its sample. V gene TRBV20-1 combines with J gene TRBJ1-1, with a tentative D call TRBD1 (6 bases). V was pared by 5 bases and J by 4 bases, with 14 bases between. This CDR3 has 13 amino acids. CDR1 is DFQATT, CDR2 SNEGSKA, per germline (reference sequence). In DNA form, the CDR3 reads TGCAGTGCTTTACAGGGTCCGGCCACTGAAGCTTTCTTT. The encoded protein is CSALQGPATEAFF.

This clonotype is a singleton in its sample. The CDR3 DNA sequence: TGTGCCAGCAGTCCTCTCTGGGGATCGATGAACACTGAAGCTTTCTTT. This encodes CASSPLWGSMNTEAFF. V gene TRBV12-3 or TRBV12-4 combines with J gene TRBJ1-1; D is unclear. The CDR3 totals 16 residues. The V end was cut by 5 bases, the J end by 0 bases, with 16 bases between.

This clonotype showed up just a few times. Here the CDR3 DNA reads TGTGCCAGCAGCCCGCCTTGGGGGAGGAGTACGCAGTATTTT. Amino acids: CASSPPWGRSTQYF. V gene TRBV5-4 combines with J gene TRBJ2-3; a possible D gene is TRBD2 (6 bases). CDR3 length equals 14 residues. V was clipped by 4 bases and J by 8 bases, with 17 bases between them. CDR1 and CDR2 (germline): SGHNT, YYREEE (reference sequence).

The rearrangement joins TRBV3-1 to TRBJ1-2, with a possible D match to TRBD1 (5 bases). The CDR3 sequence is 14 residues long. The V gene lost 3 bases and the J gene lost 4 bases, with 12 bases spanning the gap. Germline values: CDR1 LGHDT, CDR2 YNNKEL (reference sequence). Written as DNA, the CDR3 is TGTGCCAGCAGCCAGATTACAGGCCCCTATGGCTACACCTTC. It encodes CASSQITGPYGYTF.

V usage is TRBV28 and J usage is TRBJ2-7; 8 bases agree with TRBD1. Trimming cost V 4 bases and J 2 bases; bases outside gene matches: 4. CDR3 length equals 14 residues. CDR1 MDHEN and CDR2 SYDVKM come from the germline V gene. Here the CDR3 reads CASSSPGQAYEQYF. The CDR3 coding sequence is TGTGCCAGCAGTTCCCCGGGACAGGCCTACGAGCAGTACTTC.

The chain recombines TRBV29-1 with TRBJ1-2; 9 bases map to TRBD1. Germline values: CDR1 SQVTM, CDR2 ANQGSEA. The V and J ends lost 7 bases and 6 bases, in that order; junction bases with no gene match: 6. The CDR3 runs to 12 residues. CDR3 in DNA: TGCAGCGGGGGACAGGGTGAGGATGGCTACACCTTC. Its translation is CSGGQGEDGYTF.

The count of this clonotype is one. In nucleotides, the CDR3 is TGTGCCAGTAGCCCCTTCCCAGGATCGGATGGCTACACCTTC. It is translated as CASSPFPGSDGYTF. The chain carries TRBV19 and TRBJ1-2; D unresolved. The CDR3 runs 14 residues. Trimming took off 6 bases at V and 6 bases at J, with 17 bases between the two ends. Germline V lookup: CDR1 LNHDA, CDR2 SQIVND (reference sequence).

This clonotype was detected a few times. The rearrangement joins TRBV7-9 to TRBJ2-2; no definite D call. The germline gives CDR1 SEHNR, CDR2 FQNEAQ (reference sequence). Trimming took 1 base from V and 4 from J, leaving 13 bases between them. The CDR3 has 16 amino acids. CDR3 residues: CASSLDGTGRTGELFF. The CDR3 DNA is TGTGCCAGCAGCTTAGATGGCACCGGTCGCACCGGGGAGCTGTTTTTT. The whole variable domain, filled in from reference TRBV7-9 and TRBJ2-2, reads DTGVSQNPRHKITKRGQNVTFRCDPISEHNRLYWYRQTLGQGPEFLTYFQNEAQLEKSRLLSDRFSAERPKGSFSTLEIQRTEQGDSAMYLCASSLDGTGRTGELFFGEGSRLTVL.

The DNA of the CDR3 is TGCAGTGCCACACAGGGGGCGGGAACTAATGAAAAACTGTTTTTT. As protein: CSATQGAGTNEKLFF. The gene calls are TRBV20-1 and TRBJ1-4; 9 bases line up with TRBD1. Germline V gene data show CDR1 as DFQATT and CDR2 as SNEGSKA (reference sequence). This CDR3 comprises 15 residues. V lost 6 bases, J lost 1 base, and 6 bases stayed unmatched.

This sequence joins TRBV6-2 or TRBV6-3 and TRBJ1-1, with D tentatively TRBD1 (5 bases). V was pared by 0 bases and J by 6 bases, with 11 bases between. This CDR3 comprises 14 residues. Germline V gene sequence: CDR1 MNHEY, CDR2 SVGEGT. This CDR3 is CASSYSTWGAEAFF. Here the CDR3 DNA reads TGTGCCAGCAGTTACTCGACATGGGGGGCTGAAGCTTTCTTT.

The chain combines TRBV6-5 with TRBJ1-1, with D uncertain. The CDR3 has 14 residues. Germline V gene data show CDR1 as MNHEY and CDR2 as SVGAGI. Trimming took off 4 bases at V and 4 bases at J, with 13 bases between the two ends. CDR3 residues: CASSFVIGSTEAFF. The CDR3 nucleotides read TGTGCCAGCAGTTTTGTAATAGGGAGCACTGAAGCTTTCTTT.

The CDR3 spells CASSKAGNTDTQYF. The CDR3 nucleotides read TGTGCCAGCAGCAAAGCTGGTAACACAGATACGCAGTATTTT. This sequence joins TRBV21-1 and TRBJ2-3. TRBV21-1 is a recognized pseudogene. CDR3 length: 14 amino acids.

The chain employs TRBV24-1 and TRBJ2-2; the D gene is possibly TRBD2 (7 bases). The CDR3 covers 15 residues. The germline gives CDR1 KGHDR, CDR2 SFDVKD. V gave up 9 bases and J gave up 4 bases, with 17 bases separating them. This CDR3 reads CATSPGGNPTGELFF. CDR3 DNA sequence: TGTGCCACCTCACCGGGGGGCAACCCCACCGGGGAGCTGTTTTTT.

The genes are TRBV20-1 and TRBJ2-5; a possible D gene is TRBD2 (6 bases). CDR1 and CDR2 from the germline V gene are DFQATT and SNEGSKA (reference sequence). This CDR3 spans 12 amino acids. V lost 3 bases and J 4 bases, leaving 9 bases between the germline ends. The CDR3 region is CSARSGGETQYF. The CDR3 DNA reads as TGCAGTGCTAGGTCCGGGGGAGAGACCCAGTACTTC.

This chain uses TRBV7-7 with TRBJ1-5; 7 bases map to TRBD1. Germline V gives CDR1 SSHAT, CDR2 FNYEAQ (reference sequence). This CDR3 has 14 amino acids. CDR3 in amino acids: CVIPTGASNQPQHF. CDR3 coding DNA: TGTGTTATCCCCACAGGGGCGAGCAATCAGCCCCAGCATTTT.

The chain combines TRBV7-2 with TRBJ1-5; the D is unclear. The CDR3 runs to 13 residues. Germline assignment: CDR1 SGHTA and CDR2 FQGNSA. Trimming stripped 1 base from V and 0 bases from J, with 1 base between. The CDR3, as DNA: TGTGCCAGCAGCTTAGATAGCAATCAGCCCCAGCATTTT. It specifies CASSLDSNQPQHF.

The rearrangement joins TRBV19 to TRBJ1-5; D call uncertain. V lost 7 bases, J lost 0 bases, and 13 bases lay in between. Germline CDR1 is LNHDA and CDR2 is SQIVND (reference sequence). The CDR3 has 15 residues. The CDR3 sequence is CASTRQVNSNQPQHF. CDR3 coding DNA: TGTGCCAGTACTAGGCAAGTTAATAGCAATCAGCCCCAGCATTTT.

The chain links TRBV24-1 to TRBJ1-5, with unresolved D. The germline V and J ends were trimmed by 0 bases and 3 bases, with 11 bases remaining between them. The germline V gene encodes CDR1 KGHDR and CDR2 SFDVKD. The CDR3 is made up of 16 amino acids. CDR3: CATSDLQENDNQPQHF. Written as DNA, the CDR3 is TGTGCCACCAGTGATTTGCAAGAAAACGACAATCAGCCCCAGCATTTT.

This rearrangement joins TRBV30 to TRBJ1-2; 7 positions match TRBD1. The junction had 9 bases not matched to a gene; V was cut back by 0 bases and J by 5 bases. The CDR3 has 15 residues. Germline CDR1 and CDR2: GTSNPN and SVGIG (reference sequence). The CDR3 bases are TGTGCCTGGAGTGTACTGTCAGGGGGGGCGTATGGCTACACCTTC. Amino acids: CAWSVLSGGAYGYTF. Drawing the rest from reference TRBV30 and TRBJ1-2, the complete variable domain is SQTIHQWPATLVQPVGSPLSLECTVEGTSNPNLYWYRQAAGRGLQLLFYSVGIGQISSEVPQNLSASRPQDRQFILSSKKLLLSDSGFYLCAWSVLSGGAYGYTFGSGTRLTVV.

This clonotype was seen a few times. The V and J genes are TRBV10-1 and TRBJ1-1, with no clear D. The CDR3 has 13 amino acids. V was cut by 5 bases and J by 0 bases, with 7 bases left in between. In germline, CDR1 is WNHNN, CDR2 SYGVQD (reference sequence). In DNA form, the CDR3 reads TGCGCCAGCAGTCGGGATATGAACACTGAAGCTTTCTTT. This encodes CASSRDMNTEAFF.

This sequence joins TRBV30 and TRBJ1-2; the match to TRBD1 covers 8 bases. Trimming took 5 bases from V and 3 from J; bases not matched to a gene: 5. This CDR3 is 13 amino acids long. CDR1 and CDR2 from the germline V gene are GTSNPN and SVGIG (reference sequence). CDR3 sequence (DNA): TGTGCCTGGGCAGGGGGCTGGGACTATGGCTACACCTTC. This encodes CAWAGGWDYGYTF.